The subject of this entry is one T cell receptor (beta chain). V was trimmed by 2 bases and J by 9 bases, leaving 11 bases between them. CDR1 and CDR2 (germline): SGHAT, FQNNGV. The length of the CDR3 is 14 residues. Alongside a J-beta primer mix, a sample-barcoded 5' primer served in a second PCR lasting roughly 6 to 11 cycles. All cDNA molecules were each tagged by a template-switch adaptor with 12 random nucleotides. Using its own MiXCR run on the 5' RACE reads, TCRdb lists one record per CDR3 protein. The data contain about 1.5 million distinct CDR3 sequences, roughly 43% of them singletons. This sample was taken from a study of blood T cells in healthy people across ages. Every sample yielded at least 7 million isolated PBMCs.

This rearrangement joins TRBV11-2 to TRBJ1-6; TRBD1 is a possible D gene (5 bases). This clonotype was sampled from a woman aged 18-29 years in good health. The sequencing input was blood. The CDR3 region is CASSLPGTSSPLHF. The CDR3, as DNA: TGTGCCAGCAGCTTACCCGGGACGAGTTCACCCCTCCACTTT.